These 30 T cell receptor beta chains originate from one sample sequenced in a study of cytomegalovirus exposure and HLA in healthy donors. The PCR had 60 Vbeta and 13 Jbeta primers. The assay was immunoSEQ multiplex PCR, and TCRdb's table has in-frame clones only and misses some. The sample includes approximately 110,000 clones, roughly 85% of them seen just once. Input material: PBMCs. These receptors originate from a woman between 40 and 50 years old in good health and CMV-seronegative.

This clone is a singleton in its sample. The chain is built from TRBV28 and TRBJ2-3; 12 nucleotides agree with TRBD2. Germline loops: CDR1 MDHEN, CDR2 SYDVKM. V shed 4 bases and J 3 bases; nucleotides not matched to a gene: 8. This CDR3 spans 17 amino acids. The CDR3 bases are TGTGCCAGCAGTTCCCGAAGACTAGCGGGAGCAACAGATACGCAGTATTTT. This codes for CASSSRRLAGATDTQYF.

This chain connects TRBV9 to TRBJ2-1; tentative D call: TRBD2 (6 bases). Deletions cut 0 bases from V and 4 bases from J, with 11 bases between. Germline CDR1 SGDLS, CDR2 YYNGEE. This CDR3 is built from 15 residues. The DNA of the CDR3 is TGTGCCAGCAGCGTAGGGCTAGCGCAGTACAATGAGCAGTTCTTC. As protein: CASSVGLAQYNEQFF.

The chain combines TRBV7-8 with TRBJ1-5; weak D call: TRBD1 (5 bases). This CDR3 is 15 amino acids long. Germline values: CDR1 SGHVS, CDR2 FQNEAQ. The V end was cut by 3 bases, the J end by 2 bases, with 11 bases between. This CDR3 is CASSLDGGGNQPQHF. The CDR3 DNA sequence: TGTGCCAGCAGCTTGGACGGGGGAGGCAATCAGCCCCAGCATTTT. The full variable domain, with the rest looked up from reference TRBV7-8 and TRBJ1-5, is GAGVSQSPRYKVAKRGQDVALRCDPISGHVSLFWYQQALGQGPEFLTYFQNEAQLDKSGLPSDRFFAERPEGSVSTLKIQRTQQEDSAVYLCASSLDGGGNQPQHFGDGTRLSIL.

The chain couples TRBV5-1 to TRBJ2-1; D may be TRBD2 (6 bases). Trimming took 4 bases from V and 8 from J, leaving 19 bases between them. Per germline, CDR1 SGHRS and CDR2 YFSETQ. This CDR3 comprises 15 residues. This chain's CDR3 is CASSPTGLSVDEQFF. DNA for the CDR3: TGCGCCAGCAGCCCGACCGGACTATCAGTCGATGAGCAGTTCTTC.

The V call is TRBV27, the J call TRBJ1-6, with 8 nucleotides matching TRBD1. V shed 3 bases and J 10 bases; nucleotides not matched to a gene: 2. The CDR3 contains 13 residues. Germline values: CDR1 MNHEY, CDR2 SMNVEV (reference sequence). The CDR3 sequence is CASSFRQGSPLHF. The DNA of the CDR3 is TGTGCCAGCAGTTTCCGACAGGGGTCACCCCTCCACTTT.

This rearrangement joins TRBV6-6 to TRBJ2-7; 8 nucleotides agree with TRBD1. The CDR3 has 15 residues. Unmatched junction bases numbered 9, after V lost 3 bases and J lost 5 bases. CDR1 is MNHNY and CDR2 is SVGAGI in the germline V gene (reference sequence). DNA of the CDR3: TGTGCCAGCAGTTATTTCAGGGGGCGCGGAGACGAGCAGTACTTC. This gives the protein CASSYFRGRGDEQYF.

The chain has TRBV30 and TRBJ2-1; no definite D call. CDR3 size: 14 residues. Between the trimmed V and J ends, which lost 4 bases and 0 bases, there was a span of 10 bases. In germline, CDR1 is GTSNPN, CDR2 SVGIG (reference sequence). The CDR3 DNA sequence: TGTGCCTGGATAACAGAGAGCTCCTACAATGAGCAGTTCTTC. Amino acids: CAWITESSYNEQFF.

This chain uses TRBV28 with TRBJ1-6; TRBD1 aligns across 7 bases. Germline V CDR1 and CDR2: MDHEN, SYDVKM. The junction had 19 bases not matched to a gene; V was cut back by 7 bases and J by 10 bases. The CDR3 runs 17 residues. The DNA for the CDR3 is TGTGCCAGCACCCACGACAGGGCGATCCCTATATTGTCACCCCTCCACTTT. Translated: CASTHDRAIPILSPLHF.

The chain recombines TRBV11-3 with TRBJ2-1, with 7 bases aligning to TRBD1. The CDR3 has 16 residues. CDR1 is SGHNT, CDR2 YENEEA, per germline. The V gene end was trimmed by 5 bases and the J gene end by 5 bases; junction bases not matched to a gene: 12. The CDR3 here is CASSPAAGTANNEQFF. CDR3 bases: TGTGCCAGCAGCCCCGCCGCCGGGACAGCAAACAATGAGCAGTTCTTC.

This chain links TRBV21-1 with TRBJ2-7; the table's D call, TRBD2, was not checked against the DNA. TRBV21-1 is flagged as a pseudogene. The length of the CDR3 is 16 residues. DNA for the CDR3: TGTGCCAGCAGCAAAGGAGCTAGCGGAGCCTACTACGAGCAGTACTTC. Amino acids: CASSKGASGAYYEQYF.

The table lists this clone with a few counts. The chain couples TRBV5-1 to TRBJ2-2; weak D call: TRBD2 (6 bases). Trimming pared 4 bases from V and 4 bases from J, leaving 17 bases between. This CDR3 region has 16 residues. Per germline, CDR1 SGHRS and CDR2 YFSETQ. The CDR3 reads CASSPEGSPGTGELFF. The CDR3 DNA sequence: TGCGCCAGCAGCCCGGAGGGTAGCCCCGGCACCGGGGAGCTGTTTTTT.

The chain carries TRBV10-3 and TRBJ1-2; TRBD1 agrees at 10 bases. Germline values: CDR1 ENHRY, CDR2 SYGVKD. The CDR3 length is 12 residues. The V gene end was trimmed by 6 bases and the J gene end by 6 bases; junction bases not matched to a gene: 1. The CDR3 reads CAISGTGDGYTF. For the CDR3, the DNA is TGTGCCATCAGCGGGACAGGGGATGGCTACACCTTC.

This chain joins TRBV9 and TRBJ2-3; 7 bases map to TRBD1. The CDR3 contains 15 residues. Germline lookup yields CDR1 SGDLS and CDR2 YYNGEE. V lost 6 bases and J lost 0; bases outside the gene matches: 7. CDR3 amino acids: CASTLQGTSTDTQYF. CDR3 coding DNA: TGTGCCAGCACGCTACAGGGGACCAGCACAGATACGCAGTATTTT.

The chain uses TRBV4-2 and TRBJ1-1; 12 bases map to TRBD1. The germline gives CDR1 LGHNA, CDR2 YNFKEQ. This CDR3 contains 16 residues. The ends lost 3 bases at V and 4 bases at J; junction bases unmatched: 6. DNA for the CDR3: TGTGCCAGCAGCCAGGGGGACAGGGGGCTAGGCACTGAAGCTTTCTTT. It encodes CASSQGDRGLGTEAFF.

This clone was seen a few times. The chain links TRBV6-5 to TRBJ2-7, with 10 nucleotides matching TRBD1. CDR3 size: 15 residues. With 2 bases clipped from V and 4 bases from J, the junction kept 5 bases outside the gene matches. From germline, CDR1 is MNHEY and CDR2 SVGAGI. CDR3 nucleotide sequence: TGTGCCAGCAGTTACGACCCGGGACAGGGGTACGAGCAGTACTTC. Translated: CASSYDPGQGYEQYF.

This chain uses TRBV11-3 with TRBJ2-3; D not resolved. The ends were cut back, 4 bases at V and 2 bases at J, with 4 bases in the middle. The CDR3 runs 12 residues. Per germline, CDR1 SGHNT and CDR2 YENEEA. The CDR3: CASSYHTDTQYF. The DNA for the CDR3 is TGTGCCAGCAGCTATCACACAGATACGCAGTATTTT.

This sequence joins TRBV29-1 and TRBJ2-5; the match to TRBD2 covers 7 bases. The J call may be faulty, since TRBJ2-7 better matches the DNA end. This CDR3 has 14 amino acids. In germline, CDR1 is SQVTM, CDR2 ANQGSEA. CDR3 coding DNA: TGCAGCGTTGAGGGGGGGACCGGCTCCTACGAGCAGTACTTC. Its protein is CSVEGGTGSYEQYF.

V usage is TRBV4-3 and J usage is TRBJ2-4; no definite D call. V was pared by 0 bases and J by 1 base, with 13 bases between. The CDR3 is 17 amino acids. CDR1 LGHNA and CDR2 YSLEER come from the germline V gene. Written as DNA, the CDR3 is TGCGCCAGCAGCCAAGATAACCAGGCCAGGGCCAAAAACATTCAGTACTTC. This translates into CASSQDNQARAKNIQYF.

The V and J genes are TRBV5-1 and TRBJ1-1; TRBD1 is a possible D gene (6 bases). Trimming removed 1 base from V and 7 bases from J, with 14 bases in between. CDR3 length: 14 amino acids. Germline assignment: CDR1 SGHRS and CDR2 YFSETQ. CDR3 in amino acids: CASSLTGTTGEAFF. The CDR3 bases are TGCGCCAGCAGCTTGACCGGGACAACCGGTGAAGCTTTCTTT.

The chain has TRBV6-1 and TRBJ1-5; 7 nucleotides agree with TRBD1. The CDR3 totals 14 residues. Germline V gene lookup returns CDR1 MNHNS and CDR2 SASEGT. V dropped 6 bases and J dropped 9; count of bases not matched to a gene: 11. The CDR3: CASRRGQMSGPQHF. The CDR3 DNA reads TGTGCCAGCAGGAGGGGACAGATGTCAGGGCCCCAGCATTTT.

This clone was picked up a small number of times. The chain combines TRBV9 with TRBJ2-7; the D gene is possibly TRBD2 (6 bases). CDR3 length: 18 amino acids. V was trimmed by 0 bases and J by 0 bases, leaving 19 bases between them. Germline V gives CDR1 SGDLS, CDR2 YYNGEE. CDR3 protein: CASSVGGWDSRISYEQYF. CDR3 coding DNA: TGTGCCAGCAGCGTAGGCGGGTGGGACTCTCGGATCTCCTACGAGCAGTACTTC.

This clone was seen only a few times. This sequence joins TRBV6-5 and TRBJ1-1; maybe TRBD1 (5 bases). The germline V gene has CDR1 MNHEY and CDR2 SVGAGI. Between the trimmed V and J ends, which lost 5 bases and 1 base, there was a span of 11 bases. CDR3 size: 14 residues. This CDR3 reads CASSDLRGNTEAFF. The CDR3 bases are TGTGCCAGCAGTGACCTTAGGGGGAACACTGAAGCTTTCTTT.

The rearrangement joins TRBV6-1 to TRBJ1-1; D ambiguous. Germline CDR1 and CDR2: MNHNS and SASEGT. The V end lost 2 bases, the J end lost 11 bases, and 12 bases lay between the germline ends. The CDR3 sequence is 12 residues long. CDR3 DNA sequence: TGTGCCAGCAGTGAAATCGTGGGCGTGGCTTTCTTT. Translated: CASSEIVGVAFF.

On this clone itself: Mismatch with germline at one junction end may stem from a read error. Different DNA sequences within this sample yield the same CDR3. The chain uses TRBV5-6 and TRBJ1-3; the match to TRBD1 covers 8 bases. The CDR3 runs 17 residues. CDR1 SGHDT and CDR2 YYEEEE come from the germline V gene. The CDR3 sequence: CASSLVSGGYSGNTIYF. The CDR3 nucleotides are TGTGCCAGCAGCTTGGTTTCAGGGGGCTACTCTGGAAACACTATATATTTT.

The table lists this clone with a count of one. The chain combines TRBV28 with TRBJ1-5; D might be TRBD1 (5 bases). Trimming left V 7 bases short and J 5 bases short, with 15 bases between. The CDR3 totals 14 residues. Germline V gene data show CDR1 as MDHEN and CDR2 as SYDVKM. The CDR3 nucleotides read TGTGCCAGCACTAGGCAGGGCCCCTATCAGCCCCAGCATTTT. As protein: CASTRQGPYQPQHF.

This chain uses TRBV5-4 with TRBJ2-1; 12 positions agree with TRBD2. CDR3 length: 15 amino acids. Germline CDR1 and CDR2: SGHNT and YYREEE (reference sequence). After removal of 0 bases from V and 8 bases from J, the junction contained 3 bases not matched to a gene. CDR3 nucleotides: TGTGCCAGCAGCTTGGGGACTAGCGGGATCGATGAGCAGTTCTTC. This translates into CASSLGTSGIDEQFF.

This chain connects TRBV28 to TRBJ2-5, with D possibly being TRBD2 (6 bases). The J call is doubtful: the DNA matches TRBJ2-7 better. This CDR3 has 14 residues. Germline V gene lookup returns CDR1 MDHEN and CDR2 SYDVKM. The CDR3 reads CASSGRERFHEQYF. CDR3 nucleotide sequence: TGTGCCAGCAGTGGACGGGAGAGGTTCCACGAGCAGTACTTC.

The chain recombines TRBV25-1 with TRBJ2-1; D is perhaps TRBD2 (6 bases). This CDR3 is 11 amino acids long. The ends were cut back, 2 bases at V and 16 bases at J, with 12 bases in the middle. In germline, CDR1 is MGHDK, CDR2 SYGVNS. The DNA for the CDR3 is TGTGCCAGCAGTGAAGGGACCGGGGGATTCTTC. This gives the protein CASSEGTGGFF.

The chain combines TRBV19 with TRBJ1-1; no reliable D call. Trimming shortened V by 3 bases and J by 2 bases, and 7 bases separated the two germline ends. Germline assignment: CDR1 LNHDA and CDR2 SQIVND (reference sequence). The CDR3 is 13 residues long. CDR3 nucleotides: TGTGCCAGTAGTATGGCCCGAAACACTGAAGCTTTCTTT. Its translation: CASSMARNTEAFF.

V gene TRBV5-1 combines with J gene TRBJ1-1; 8 nucleotides align to TRBD1. The CDR3 runs to 15 residues. Germline trimming cut 5 bases from V and 8 bases from J; bases unmatched to any gene: 14. Germline V gene lookup returns CDR1 SGHRS and CDR2 YFSETQ. In DNA, the CDR3 is TGCGCCAGCAGTTCCGAGAGGACAGGGAAGGCCGAAGCTTTCTTT. It yields the protein CASSSERTGKAEAFF.